Included here is one T cell receptor (beta chain) sequence, with context. This entry belongs to a study of blood T cell repertoires in COVID-19. Source study methods: By means of reference gene primer amplification, nucleated cell counts were estimated. The method was immunoSEQ multiplex PCR; TCRdb's version includes in-frame clones alone and lacks a portion of them. D and trimming were read from the DNA, whereas the V and J calls and clone size are those reported in that table. This sample has hundreds of thousands of clones, with roughly nine tenths found just once. V gave up 0 bases and J gave up 6 bases, with 11 bases separating them. Germline V gene lookup returns CDR1 MNHEY and CDR2 SVGEGT. The CDR3 runs to 14 residues. This study enrolled people aged about 18 to 100 from about two dozen US geographic areas. Each recovered donor of Cohort 3 presented with two negative PCRs, clearance, or symptom resolution.

The sample comprised PBMCs or T cells enriched from blood (not recorded which). This TCR was recovered from a man younger than 35 who had recovered from COVID-19. The chain recombines TRBV6-2 or TRBV6-3 with TRBJ1-2; D is undetermined. The CDR3 region is CASSYSQELNGYTF. CDR3 sequence (DNA): TGTGCCAGCAGTTACTCCCAGGAATTGAATGGCTACACCTTC.